This T cell receptor (beta chain) was observed in a study of cytomegalovirus exposure and HLA in healthy donors. It was with 60 Vbeta and 13 Jbeta primers that the PCR ran. Profiled with immunoSEQ multiplex PCR; TCRdb holds only in-frame clones, not every one. The table shows 190,000 or so clones, with roughly four fifths occurring only once. The CDR3 is 13 residues long. V shed 7 bases, J shed 3 bases, and the junction held 4 bases outside the gene matches. Germline V gene lookup returns CDR1 SGHRS and CDR2 YFSETQ. The genes are TRBV5-1 and TRBJ2-7, with TRBD2 matching over 10 bases. Material for sequencing was PBMCs. This receptor was obtained from a middle-aged man in good health and CMV-seronegative. The CDR3 nucleotides are TGCGCCAGCGCCCGGACTAGCGGCTACGAGCAGTACTTC. This gives the protein CASARTSGYEQYF.